The 26 T cell receptor beta chains below come from one sample, sequenced in a study of T cells in Graves' hyperthyroidism and ophthalmopathy. RNA transcripts provided the source from which TCR beta CDR3 regions were amplified. HTBI primers drove first-round RT-PCR of the TCR CDR3. TCRdb used MiXCR to reprocess the multiplex PCR reads, holding one entry per CDR3 protein. The data contain 730,000 or so distinct CDR3 sequences, about 19% of them singletons. The sample comprised blood. These TCRs come from a woman aged 45-65 years with Graves' hyperthyroidism that later progressed to Graves' ophthalmopathy.

As for this clonotype: A much larger clone sits a single nucleotide away, making a read error possible. The V and J genes are TRBV5-5 and TRBJ1-1; D not certain. CDR1 and CDR2 (germline): SGHKS, YYEKEE (reference sequence). This CDR3 spans 12 amino acids. V was shortened by 1 base and J by 11 bases, with 12 bases between the two germline ends. This chain's CDR3 is CASSLITQLAFF. The CDR3 DNA follows: TGTGCCAGCAGCTTGATTACTCAGTTGGCTTTCTTT.

The genes are TRBV30 and TRBJ1-2; no clear D gene. There are 14 residues in the CDR3. Germline values: CDR1 GTSNPN, CDR2 SVGIG (reference sequence). Trimming took off 3 bases at V and 4 bases at J, with 15 bases between the two ends. The CDR3 here is CAWRSQNPLYGYTF. The DNA for the CDR3 is TGTGCCTGGAGATCACAGAATCCCCTCTATGGCTACACCTTC.

This clonotype came up many times. The rearrangement joins TRBV7-3 to TRBJ2-1; 8 nucleotides match TRBD1. From germline, CDR1 is SGHTA and CDR2 FQGTGA. The CDR3 is 16 amino acids. V lost 5 bases and J lost 4; bases outside the gene matches: 10. CDR3 sequence (DNA): TGTGCCAGCAGCGACCAAAGACAGGGGCGATACAATGAGCAGTTCTTC. It codes for CASSDQRQGRYNEQFF.

The chain is built from TRBV5-1 and TRBJ2-7; D is uncertain. Germline values: CDR1 SGHRS, CDR2 YFSETQ. The CDR3 loop spans 12 amino acids. V was pared by 0 bases and J by 6 bases, with 7 bases between. In DNA, the CDR3 is TGCGCCAGCAGCTTGGAATTCTGCGAGCAGTACTTC. Protein sequence: CASSLEFCEQYF.

The chain joins TRBV19 to TRBJ1-2; 7 bases fit TRBD1. This CDR3 is 15 amino acids long. The trim removed 3 bases at V and 3 bases at J, leaving 7 bases unmatched. The germline V gene has CDR1 LNHDA and CDR2 SQIVND (reference sequence). CDR3 loop: CASSIDRDRDYGYTF. For the CDR3, the DNA is TGTGCCAGTAGTATCGACAGGGACCGGGACTATGGCTACACCTTC. The whole variable domain, remainder taken from reference TRBV19 and TRBJ1-2, is DGGITQSPKYLFRKEGQNVTLSCEQNLNHDAMYWYRQDPGQGLRLIYYSQIVNDFQKGDIAEGYSVSREKKESFPLTVTSAQKNPTAFYLCASSIDRDRDYGYTFGSGTRLTVV.

This clonotype was counted between two and nine times. The J gene is TRBJ1-4, the V gene TRBV5-1; TRBD1 might be the D (5 bases). The CDR3 consists of 17 residues. The V gene lost 0 bases and the J gene lost 8 bases, with 20 bases spanning the gap. CDR1 is SGHRS and CDR2 is YFSETQ in the germline V gene. The CDR3 DNA follows: TGCGCCAGCAGCTTGGCCCGGGACTACGTATCCGAGGAAAAACTGTTTTTT. The encoded protein is CASSLARDYVSEEKLFF.

This clonotype was counted ten times or more. The rearrangement links TRBV6-1 to TRBJ1-1, with D possibly matching TRBD1 (5 bases). The V end lost 8 bases, the J end lost 0 bases, and 16 bases lay between the germline ends. CDR3 length equals 15 residues. Germline loops: CDR1 MNHNS, CDR2 SASEGT. CDR3 region: CASPRASRLNTEAFF. As DNA, the CDR3 is TGTGCCAGCCCCAGGGCATCACGTTTGAACACTGAAGCTTTCTTT.

This clonotype was observed at least ten times. This chain joins TRBV6-2 or TRBV6-3 and TRBJ1-1; D call uncertain. V was pared by 8 bases and J by 7 bases, with 11 bases between. The CDR3 extends over 11 amino acids. In germline, CDR1 is MNHEY, CDR2 SVGEGT. The CDR3 reads CASGRGDEAFF. The CDR3 DNA follows: TGTGCCAGCGGCCGGGGAGATGAAGCTTTCTTT.

This clonotype appeared many times. V is TRBV7-3 and J is TRBJ2-3; TRBD2 agrees at 10 bases. J gave up 4 bases and V 2 bases, and 6 bases lay outside the gene matches. Germline V gives CDR1 SGHTA, CDR2 FQGTGA. The CDR3 totals 16 residues. The CDR3 loop is CASSLAVAGGSDTQYF. CDR3 bases: TGTGCCAGCAGCTTAGCGGTAGCGGGGGGTTCAGATACGCAGTATTTT. Filled out from reference TRBV7-3 and TRBJ2-3, the complete variable domain reads GAGVSQTPSNKVTEKGKYVELRCDPISGHTALYWYRQSLGQGPEFLIYFQGTGAADDSGLPNDRFFAVRPEGSVSTLKIQRTERGDSAVYLCASSLAVAGGSDTQYFGPGTRLTVL.

This clonotype was recorded many times. The chain recombines TRBV12-3 or TRBV12-4 with TRBJ1-5; 7 positions agree with TRBD1. After removal of 6 bases from V and 6 bases from J, the junction contained 8 bases not matched to a gene. The CDR3 runs to 14 residues. This chain's CDR3 is CASRGTETGQPQHF. The CDR3, as DNA: TGTGCCAGCAGAGGGACAGAGACCGGTCAGCCCCAGCATTTT.

This clonotype was picked up many times. V and J are TRBV20-1 and TRBJ1-6; TRBD1 might be the D (6 bases). Germline assignment: CDR1 DFQATT and CDR2 SNEGSKA (reference sequence). This CDR3 has 16 amino acids. V gave up 3 bases and J gave up 0 bases, with 12 bases separating them. DNA for the CDR3: TGCAGTGCTAGTCATCAGGGGAGCTCCTATAATTCACCCCTCCACTTT. Amino acids: CSASHQGSSYNSPLHF.

This clonotype was counted ten times or more. This rearrangement joins TRBV2 to TRBJ1-1; no reliable D call. Trimming took off 0 bases at V and 1 base at J, with 12 bases between the two ends. Germline CDR1 reads SNHLY; CDR2 reads FYNNEI. This CDR3 has 16 amino acids. This chain's CDR3 is CASSEALGRENTEAFF. CDR3 nucleotide sequence: TGTGCCAGCAGTGAAGCGCTTGGGCGGGAGAACACTGAAGCTTTCTTT.

The V gene is TRBV6-9, the J gene TRBJ1-4, with D possibly being TRBD1 (6 bases). CDR1 is MNHGY, CDR2 SVAAGI, per germline. This CDR3 is 16 amino acids long. Trimming took off 3 bases at V and 8 bases at J, with 19 bases between the two ends. The CDR3 reads CASSYLRGGGEEKLFF. CDR3 DNA sequence: TGTGCCAGCAGTTACCTGCGGGGAGGGGGAGAGGAAAAACTGTTTTTT.

This clonotype has only a few counts. The genes are TRBV7-9 and TRBJ2-6, with D perhaps being TRBD1 or TRBD2 (7 bases each). CDR1 is SEHNR, CDR2 FQNEAQ, per germline (reference sequence). The V gene lost 1 base and the J gene lost 0 bases, with 13 bases spanning the gap. The CDR3 loop spans 18 amino acids. CDR3 DNA: TGTGCCAGCAGCTTAGTGGGAGGGGGCAGCTCTGGGGCCAACGTCCTGACTTTC. This translates into CASSLVGGGSSGANVLTF.

In this sample, this clonotype turned up a few times. This chain connects TRBV6-1 to TRBJ2-7, with 9 positions matching TRBD1. The V segment lost 6 bases and the J segment 4 bases; nucleotides outside the gene matches: 13. CDR3 length: 16 amino acids. Germline lookup yields CDR1 MNHNS and CDR2 SASEGT. The CDR3 DNA is TGTGCCAGCAGGCACCCCCCGAGGGGACAGGGATACGAGCAGTACTTC. This sequence encodes CASRHPPRGQGYEQYF.

The chain carries TRBV2 and TRBJ1-2, with a possible D match to TRBD1 (5 bases). CDR3 size: 15 residues. The germline CDR1 and CDR2 sequences are SNHLY and FYNNEI. The V end lost 4 bases, the J end lost 4 bases, and 16 bases lay between the germline ends. CDR3 in DNA: TGTGCCAGCAGTGGTGGTCGACAGATACTCTATGGCTACACCTTC. It codes for CASSGGRQILYGYTF.

This clonotype came up many times. This chain links TRBV5-1 with TRBJ1-1; the D gene is possibly TRBD1 (5 bases). The germline V gene has CDR1 SGHRS and CDR2 YFSETQ. CDR3 length equals 14 residues. V lost 0 bases to trimming and J lost 6 bases, with 12 bases between them. Written as DNA, the CDR3 is TGCGCCAGCAGCTTGGCAGGGCTTGGGGCTGAAGCTTTCTTT. It translates to CASSLAGLGAEAFF.

This clonotype has ten or more counts. The chain employs TRBV20-1 and TRBJ2-2; possible D gene TRBD1, 6 bases. V lost 5 bases and J lost 0, with 16 bases in between. The length of the CDR3 is 16 residues. CDR1 DFQATT and CDR2 SNEGSKA come from the germline V gene (reference sequence). For the CDR3, the DNA is TGCAGTGCTCGTCCCGGGACATATACGAACACCGGGGAGCTGTTTTTT. As protein: CSARPGTYTNTGELFF.

This clonotype was detected many times. The chain combines TRBV3-1 with TRBJ1-5, with D unclear. In germline, CDR1 is LGHDT, CDR2 YNNKEL (reference sequence). V lost 1 base, J lost 3 bases, and 13 bases lay in between. The CDR3 spans 16 residues. CDR3 sequence reads: CASSQGSSLFNQPQHF. The CDR3, as DNA: TGTGCCAGCAGCCAAGGGTCCTCCCTCTTCAATCAGCCCCAGCATTTT.

This clonotype was seen many times. V gene TRBV2 combines with J gene TRBJ1-2; 9 bases line up with TRBD1. Germline CDR1 is SNHLY and CDR2 is FYNNEI. V lost 5 bases and J lost 7; bases outside the gene matches: 5. This CDR3 spans 13 amino acids. The CDR3 DNA reads as TGTGCCAGCAGTCGGGACAGGGTAGCTGGCTACACCTTC. Protein: CASSRDRVAGYTF. Together with reference TRBV2 and TRBJ1-2, the CDR3 gives the full variable domain: EPEVTQTPSHQVTQMGQEVILRCVPISNHLYFYWYRQILGQKVEFLVSFYNNEISEKSEIFDDQFSVERPDGSNFTLKIRSTKLEDSAMYFCASSRDRVAGYTFGSGTRLTVV.

This clonotype was counted a few times. The CDR3 DNA reads as TGTGCCAGCAGTGAACTACGGGGGTCCAAAAACATTCAGTACTTC. The encoded protein is CASSELRGSKNIQYF. The genes are TRBV2 and TRBJ2-4; a possible D gene is TRBD2 (6 bases). The V end lost 2 bases, the J end lost 2 bases, and 10 bases lay between the germline ends. The CDR3 totals 15 residues. Germline V gives CDR1 SNHLY, CDR2 FYNNEI.

This clonotype was picked up many times. The CDR3 loop is CASSGDTSSGNTIYF. CDR3 coding DNA: TGTGCCAGCAGTGGAGACACCTCCTCTGGAAACACCATATATTTT. This rearrangement joins TRBV7-2 to TRBJ1-3; no clear D. With 6 bases removed from V and 0 bases from J, the gap between germline ends came to 12 bases. The germline CDR1 and CDR2 sequences are SGHTA and FQGNSA. The CDR3 consists of 15 residues.

The table lists this clonotype with a few counts. Mismatch with germline at one junction end may stem from a read error. This chain connects TRBV3-1 to TRBJ1-5; weak D call: TRBD1 (5 bases). The V gene's germline CDR1 is LGHDT and CDR2 YNNKEL (reference sequence). The CDR3 runs to 14 residues. Here the CDR3 reads CASNQDSSNQPQHF. DNA of the CDR3: TGTGCCAGCAACCAAGACAGTAGCAATCAGCCCCAGCACTTT.

The table lists this clonotype with many counts. This chain links TRBV2 with TRBJ1-3; 7 bases align to TRBD1. The V gene end was trimmed by 4 bases and the J gene end by 0 bases; junction bases not matched to a gene: 0. The CDR3 is 14 amino acids. The V gene's germline CDR1 is SNHLY and CDR2 FYNNEI. CDR3 amino acids: CASSGQGSGNTIYF. In DNA form, the CDR3 reads TGTGCCAGCAGTGGACAGGGCTCTGGAAACACCATATATTTT.

In its sample, this clonotype was seen many times. The gene calls are TRBV29-1 and TRBJ2-1; possibly TRBD2 for D (5 bases). This CDR3 is 14 amino acids long. Germline V lookup: CDR1 SQVTM, CDR2 ANQGSEA. Trimming left V 7 bases short and J 0 bases short, with 13 bases between. The CDR3 protein is CSAPLGSSYNEQFF. The CDR3 DNA reads TGCAGCGCCCCGCTTGGGAGCTCCTACAATGAGCAGTTCTTC.

At least ten counts were recorded for this clonotype. The genes are TRBV3-1 and TRBJ2-1; D tentatively fits TRBD1 or TRBD2 (5 bases each). Germline V lookup: CDR1 LGHDT, CDR2 YNNKEL (reference sequence). The CDR3 has 17 amino acids. The ends were cut back, 0 bases at V and 6 bases at J, with 18 bases in the middle. In nucleotides, the CDR3 is TGTGCCAGCAGCCAAGATCTTGGGGGTGGGATTCGCAATGAGCAGTTCTTC. The encoded protein is CASSQDLGGGIRNEQFF.